This TCR beta chain was sequenced for a study of T cell responses to AZD1222 COVID-19 vaccine. Study outcomes and limitations: CD4 TCRs associated with vaccination spanned spike, dominating at 160-218 and 743-854.

Profiled with immunoSEQ multiplex PCR; TCRdb holds only in-frame clones, not every one. This sample has around 120,000 clones, with 70% to 90% found just once. Comments on this clone: Its specificity is not known.

Per germline, CDR1 SGDLS and CDR2 YYNGEE. Losses at the gene ends were 0 bases for V and 4 bases for J; bases not matched to a gene: 4. There are 15 residues in the CDR3. The rearrangement joins TRBV9 to TRBJ1-3; 7 bases align to TRBD1. This specimen was peripheral blood, taken on day 0 of AZD1222 vaccination. The sequence came from an adult in good health. The CDR3: CASSVGDSDGNTIYF. CDR3 sequence (DNA): TGTGCCAGCAGCGTAGGGGACAGCGACGGAAACACCATATATTTT.